Following are 16 T cell receptor beta chains from one sample sequenced in a study of T cell responses to AZD1222 COVID-19 vaccine. Generated by immunoSEQ multiplex PCR, the TCRdb table keeps only in-frame clones and is missing some. Among 180,000 or so clones listed, just over 90% were seen once. The sequences come from peripheral blood, collected 28 days after the second AZD1222 dose. The receptor source for this set is an adult who received the AZD1222 COVID-19 vaccine.

The chain carries TRBV7-9 and TRBJ2-1; tentative D call: TRBD2 (5 bases). CDR3 length equals 12 residues. CDR1 is SEHNR, CDR2 FQNEAQ, per germline (reference sequence). V was shortened by 4 bases and J by 7 bases, with 8 bases between the two germline ends. CDR3 region: CASSWERNEQFF. The CDR3 bases are TGTGCCAGCAGCTGGGAGCGGAATGAGCAGTTCTTC.

The gene calls are TRBV19 and TRBJ2-5; 7 nucleotides match TRBD2. CDR1 is LNHDA and CDR2 is SQIVND in the germline V gene (reference sequence). The CDR3 sequence is 15 residues long. V dropped 3 bases and J dropped 1; count of bases not matched to a gene: 5. CDR3 in DNA: TGTGCCAGTAGTATCAGCGGGACCCGCCAAGAGACCCAGTACTTC. Translation gives CASSISGTRQETQYF.

The rearrangement joins TRBV5-1 to TRBJ2-1, with 7 positions matching TRBD2. Per the germline V gene, CDR1 is SGHRS and CDR2 is YFSETQ. V was clipped by 7 bases and J by 2 bases; unmatched bases: 9. CDR3 size: 15 residues. DNA of the CDR3: TGCGCCAGCTCTCTCGGGCGGGGGACCTACAATGAGCAGTTCTTC. It codes for CASSLGRGTYNEQFF.

The chain joins TRBV3-1 (or the pseudogene TRBV3-2) to TRBJ2-2, with unresolved D. Germline CDR1 LGHDT, CDR2 YNNKEL (reference sequence). V dropped 1 base and J dropped 0 bases, with 9 bases sitting between them. The CDR3 length is 16 residues. Here the CDR3 DNA reads TGTGCCAGCAGCCAAGGTTCTCTCGCGAACACCGGGGAGCTGTTTTTT. Amino acids: CASSQGSLANTGELFF.

The chain links TRBV7-9 to TRBJ1-1; 7 bases match TRBD1. V lost 5 bases, J lost 3 bases, and 9 bases stayed unmatched. This CDR3 contains 15 residues. From germline, CDR1 is SEHNR and CDR2 FQNEAQ (reference sequence). The chain's CDR3 is CASSNRQGGDTEAFF. CDR3 DNA sequence: TGTGCCAGCAGCAATCGACAGGGTGGAGACACTGAAGCTTTCTTT. Together with reference TRBV7-9 and TRBJ1-1, the CDR3 gives the full variable domain: DTGVSQNPRHKITKRGQNVTFRCDPISEHNRLYWYRQTLGQGPEFLTYFQNEAQLEKSRLLSDRFSAERPKGSFSTLEIQRTEQGDSAMYLCASSNRQGGDTEAFFGQGTRLTVV.

This rearrangement joins TRBV6-2 or TRBV6-3 to TRBJ1-1; 9 positions match TRBD1. J was trimmed by 1 base and V by 6 bases; bases with no gene match: 3. This CDR3 has 14 amino acids. Germline V CDR1 and CDR2: MNHEY, SVGEGT. CDR3 sequence (DNA): TGTGCCAGCAGCCGGGACAGGGCGAACACTGAAGCTTTCTTT. The encoded protein is CASSRDRANTEAFF.

The J gene is TRBJ1-4, the V gene TRBV5-1; D call uncertain. This CDR3 is 16 amino acids long. V gave up 0 bases and J gave up 4 bases, with 13 bases separating them. The V gene's germline CDR1 is SGHRS and CDR2 YFSETQ. The CDR3 DNA is TGCGCCAGCAGCTTGGCCATCGGGCAGGATAATGAAAAACTGTTTTTT. Its protein product is CASSLAIGQDNEKLFF.

V gene TRBV28 combines with J gene TRBJ2-5; D might be TRBD2 (6 bases). Germline CDR1 reads MDHEN; CDR2 reads SYDVKM. V lost 3 bases and J 5 bases, leaving 16 bases between the germline ends. This CDR3 is 15 amino acids long. This CDR3 is CASSLGGAFRETQYF. CDR3 coding DNA: TGTGCCAGCAGTTTGGGCGGGGCCTTCCGTGAGACCCAGTACTTC.

The CDR3 reads CASSPTHGTDTQYF. CDR3 DNA sequence: TGTGCCAGCTCACCGACGCACGGCACAGATACGCAGTATTTT. V and J are TRBV18 and TRBJ2-3; D gene uncertain. CDR1 is KGHSH, CDR2 LQKENI, per germline. The CDR3 contains 14 residues. Trimming left V 3 bases short and J 1 base short, with 8 bases between.

The chain uses TRBV4-1 and TRBJ2-7; 8 bases map to TRBD1. V was pared by 0 bases and J by 3 bases, with 7 bases of the junction left unmatched. CDR3 length: 16 residues. Germline V gene lookup returns CDR1 MGHRA and CDR2 YSYEKL. The CDR3 is CASSQDGDRSIYEQYF. The CDR3 DNA reads TGCGCCAGCAGCCAAGATGGGGACAGGTCCATCTACGAGCAGTACTTC.

The V call is TRBV4-3, the J call TRBJ1-1, with 8 bases lining up with TRBD1. The CDR3 sequence is 18 residues long. Looked up from germline, CDR1 is LGHNA and CDR2 is YSLEER. Trimming at V came to 0 bases and at J to 5 bases, leaving 14 bases not matched to a gene. For the CDR3, the DNA is TGCGCCAGCAGCCAAGAGGCTCGTCCGCAGGGGGCGCGTACTGAAGCTTTCTTT. As protein: CASSQEARPQGARTEAFF.

The gene calls are TRBV9 and TRBJ2-1, with TRBD2 matching 12 bases. CDR1 and CDR2 from the germline V gene are SGDLS and YYNGEE. The CDR3 is 14 amino acids. V was clipped by 2 bases and J by 14 bases; unmatched bases: 8. The CDR3 coding sequence is TGTGCCAGCAGCGTGGGACTAGCGGGCCGGGGGGAGTTCTTC. Translated: CASSVGLAGRGEFF.

The V and J genes are TRBV7-2 and TRBJ2-3; perhaps D is TRBD1 or TRBD2 (5 bases each). V was clipped by 5 bases and J by 0 bases, with 9 bases between them. Germline V gene lookup returns CDR1 SGHTA and CDR2 FQGNSA. CDR3 length: 14 residues. CDR3 region: CASSLRGSTDTQYF. The CDR3 DNA reads as TGTGCCAGCAGCCTCCGGGGCAGCACAGATACGCAGTATTTT.

As concerns this clone: The germline gene is not matched at one end of the junction; a read error may be the cause. The chain is built from TRBV6-5 and TRBJ1-2; possible D gene TRBD1, 5 bases. Germline V gene lookup returns CDR1 MNHEY and CDR2 SVGAGI. The CDR3 runs to 13 residues. CDR3 nucleotides: TGTGCCAGTTTAACCGGGGCGTACTATGGCTACGCCTTC. It translates to CASLTGAYYGYAF.

This rearrangement joins TRBV9 to TRBJ2-3; D is unresolved. Germline loops: CDR1 SGDLS, CDR2 YYNGEE. The germline V and J ends were trimmed by 0 bases and 0 bases, with 8 bases remaining between them. The CDR3 is 15 residues long. The CDR3: CASSVVGSSTDTQYF. The CDR3 bases are TGTGCCAGCAGCGTAGTCGGGTCGAGCACAGATACGCAGTATTTT.

CDR3 sequence reads: CAWSEGNTEAFF. In DNA form, the CDR3 reads TGTGCCTGGAGTGAAGGGAACACTGAAGCTTTCTTT. The chain couples TRBV30 to TRBJ1-1; D is undetermined. The CDR3 is 12 amino acids. CDR1 and CDR2 (germline): GTSNPN, SVGIG (reference sequence). With 1 base removed from V and 1 base from J, the gap between germline ends came to 4 bases. Complete variable domain (other parts from reference TRBV30 and TRBJ1-1): SQTIHQWPATLVQPVGSPLSLECTVEGTSNPNLYWYRQAAGRGLQLLFYSVGIGQISSEVPQNLSASRPQDRQFILSSKKLLLSDSGFYLCAWSEGNTEAFFGQGTRLTVV.